This TCR beta chain comes out of a study of T cells in lung cancer brain metastases (dated by TCRdb to about 2018). Concerning the study at large: Of the roughly 20 patients, fewer than 18 had a history of tobacco use, with a median of roughly 40 pack-years. Of the roughly 21 patients, some 19 received no interval therapy between resection of the primary and resection of the metastasis. The primary and brain metastasis specimens were acquired a median of 348 days apart. The study compared TCR beta CDR3 repertoires of fully resected primary non-small cell lung cancers with those of paired brain metastases. The cohort included 20 patients who provided about 40 specimens, with each patient contributing one primary lung lesion and one brain metastasis. Of the patients, about a dozen were female and several were male, and their median age at first diagnosis was around 60 years. Primary and metastatic specimens both had an average DNA integrity number of roughly 4, with no significant difference between the two sites. Paper-wide results and their limitations: DNA fragmentation in FFPE samples may have prevented retrieval of the complete infiltrating T cell repertoire. The ten most abundant clones accounted for a significantly larger fraction of the repertoire in brain metastases than in primaries, which suggests clonal expansion. Most clones were specific to a single lesion, and overlap between paired lesions was limited (mean Morisita index roughly 0.25). Brain metastases contained significantly fewer unique productive clones than the paired primaries (median about 1,600 versus 5,000). The study could not control for the effects of preoperative corticosteroids on T cell infiltration in brain metastases.

The CDR3 contains 11 residues, cysteine and phenylalanine counted. The DNA shown is the 33-base CDR3, in frame from base 1. CDR1 and CDR2 were assigned from the germline V gene as SGHNT and YENEEA. Deletion took 2 bases off V and 14 bases off J, with a span of 10 bases between the germline ends. Between about 2 and 5.5 ug genomic DNA was input per sample, with paired samples receiving equal DNA input. TCR beta libraries were constructed with the immunoSEQ hsTCRbeta Kit, with multiplexed V and J gene primers used across two PCR steps. Pooled libraries, together with positive and negative controls, were sequenced on an Illumina MiSeq with a 100-cycle paired-end protocol. Regarding the original processing steps: The immunoSEQ vendor processed the raw data into normalized, annotated TCR beta repertoire reports. Richness was counted as unique clones by nucleotide sequence, and total richness was extrapolated with the iChao1 and Efron-Thisted estimators. Paired lesions were characterized and compared using Pielou's evenness, Simpson's index, top-ten clone proportional abundance, and the Morisita overlap index. TCRdb obtained this table from immuneACCESS and retained in-frame rearrangements with V and J assigned. These tables miss some clones; where compared with another copy, unresolved V genes account for less than half of the shortfall, and the remainder is unexplained. V, J and clone size reflect that table, while D and trimming were determined from the DNA. The sample table lists approximately 4,300 clones, 80% to 90% of them with a count of one. 8.1% of the sample lies in the top ten.

Notes on this clone: It has no known antigen specificity. The record has no base qualities; no much larger clone is one base away.

Patients had resection for either synchronous oligometastatic disease or delayed recurrence of a solitary brain metastasis. Patients with a history of multiple malignancies were excluded so that cancers other than NSCLC would not be included. Tumor areas were macrodissected from several deparaffinized 8.5 to 10 um unstained sections under guidance from marked H&E slides. All specimens were fixed in formalin and embedded in paraffin (FFPE). The AllPrep DNA/RNA FFPE Kit was used to extract genomic DNA. Input material: tumor tissue from the primary lung tumor. The cell subset or site tag for this specimen amounts to: primary lung cancer lesion. The rearranged chain carries TRBV11-3 and TRBJ2-1, and perhaps TRBD2 as D gene, on 6 matching bases. The clonotype was recovered from a man between 60 and 75 years old with non-small cell lung cancer. The DNA sequence is TGTGCCAGCAGCTTACTGGGGGAGGAGTTCTTC. This sequence encodes CASSLLGEEFF.